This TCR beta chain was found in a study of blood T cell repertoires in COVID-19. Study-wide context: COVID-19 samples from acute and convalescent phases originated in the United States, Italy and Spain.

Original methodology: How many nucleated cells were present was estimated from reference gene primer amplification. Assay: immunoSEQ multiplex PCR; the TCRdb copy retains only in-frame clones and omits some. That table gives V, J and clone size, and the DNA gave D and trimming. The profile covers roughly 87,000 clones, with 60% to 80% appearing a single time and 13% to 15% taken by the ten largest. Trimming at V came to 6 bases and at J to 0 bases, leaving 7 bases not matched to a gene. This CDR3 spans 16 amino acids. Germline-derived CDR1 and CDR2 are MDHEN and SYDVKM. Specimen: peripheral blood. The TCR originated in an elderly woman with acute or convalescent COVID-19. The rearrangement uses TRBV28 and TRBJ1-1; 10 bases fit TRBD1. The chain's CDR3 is CASRRQGALVNTEAFF. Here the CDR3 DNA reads TGTGCCAGCAGAAGACAGGGGGCGCTGGTGAACACTGAAGCTTTCTTT.